The subject of this entry is one T cell receptor (beta chain). The data are from a study of radiation and T cells in renal cell carcinoma. Using immunoSEQ multiplex PCR, the repertoire was profiled, and TCRdb retains in-frame clones only, with some absent. In the table there are 150,000 or so clones, over 75% of which are singletons. As for time point: baseline pretreatment blood. Described treatment: 15 Gy SBRT to primary tumor, nephrectomy 4 weeks later. This renal cell carcinoma was of the clear cell type. The sample here was blood, taken from a patient whose treatment included radiotherapy and nephrectomy. The sequence was collected from a woman in her forties or fifties with renal cell carcinoma.

CDR3 DNA sequence: TGTGCCAGCAGCCCGCGGGACAGCTCCTACGAGCAGTACTTC. Translation: CASSPRDSSYEQYF. The rearrangement links TRBV11-3 to TRBJ2-7, with a tentative D call TRBD1 (7 bases). CDR1 is SGHNT and CDR2 is YENEEA in the germline V gene. CDR3 length equals 14 residues. V dropped 5 bases and J dropped 0 bases, with 11 bases sitting between them. Drawing the rest from reference TRBV11-3 and TRBJ2-7, the complete variable domain is EAGVVQSPRYKIIEKKQPVAFWCNPISGHNTLYWYLQNLGQGPELLIRYENEEAVDDSQLPKDRFSAERLKGVDSTLKIQPAELGDSAVYLCASSPRDSSYEQYFGPGTRLTVT.